This T cell receptor beta chain originates from a study of OX40 agonist ivuxolimab in advanced cancers. Overall study: The study treated patients with ivuxolimab, an agonistic anti-OX40 (CD134) antibody. Enrollees could have had prior anti-PD-1, anti-PD-L1 or anti-CTLA-4 therapy, which approximately 38% had received.

Trimming pared 4 bases from V and 3 bases from J, leaving 8 bases between. The CDR3 extends over 12 amino acids. Germline V lookup: CDR1 SGHRS, CDR2 YFSETQ. Measured with immunoSEQ multiplex PCR; TCRdb has only the in-frame clones, and not every one. The sample holds over 55,000 clones, approximately 80% seen once. The receptor was isolated from an adult with an advanced solid tumor such as melanoma, head and neck, liver or kidney cancer. This chain links TRBV5-1 with TRBJ2-7; possible D gene TRBD1, 6 bases. The sequences come from CD4+ or CD8+ T cells sorted from blood, collected in a trial of the OX40 agonist ivuxolimab. The CDR3 coding sequence is TGCGCCAGCAGCACAGGGAACTACGAGCAGTACTTC. This sequence encodes CASSTGNYEQYF.